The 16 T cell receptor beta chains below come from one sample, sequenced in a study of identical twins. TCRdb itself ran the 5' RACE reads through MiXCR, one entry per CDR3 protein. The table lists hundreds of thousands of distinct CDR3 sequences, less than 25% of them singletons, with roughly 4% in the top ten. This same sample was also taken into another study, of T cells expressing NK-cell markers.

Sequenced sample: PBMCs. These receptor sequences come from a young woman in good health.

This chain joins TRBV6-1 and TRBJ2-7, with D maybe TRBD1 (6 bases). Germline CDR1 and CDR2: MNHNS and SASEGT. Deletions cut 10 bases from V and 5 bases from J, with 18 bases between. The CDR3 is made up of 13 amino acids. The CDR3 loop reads CATRTTGLNEQYF. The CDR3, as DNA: TGTGCCACCCGAACCACAGGGTTGAACGAGCAGTACTTC.

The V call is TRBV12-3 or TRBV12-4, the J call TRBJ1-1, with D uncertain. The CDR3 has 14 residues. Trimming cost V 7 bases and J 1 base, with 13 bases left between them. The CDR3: CASTLTFANTEAFF. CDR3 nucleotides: TGTGCCAGCACCTTGACATTCGCGAACACTGAAGCTTTCTTT.

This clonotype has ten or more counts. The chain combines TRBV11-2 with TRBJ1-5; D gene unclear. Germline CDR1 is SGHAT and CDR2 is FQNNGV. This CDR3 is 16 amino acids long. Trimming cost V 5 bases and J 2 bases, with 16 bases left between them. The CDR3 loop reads CASSQGLDLGNQPQHF. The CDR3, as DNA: TGTGCCAGCAGCCAAGGACTGGACCTGGGCAATCAGCCCCAGCATTTT.

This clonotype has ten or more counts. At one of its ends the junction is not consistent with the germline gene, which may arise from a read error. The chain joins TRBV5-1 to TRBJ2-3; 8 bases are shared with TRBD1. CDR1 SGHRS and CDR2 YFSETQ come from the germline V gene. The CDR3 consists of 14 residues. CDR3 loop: CASSPGQGTDTQYF. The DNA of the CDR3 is TGTGCCAGCAGCCCGGGACAGGGCACAGATACGCAGTATTTT.

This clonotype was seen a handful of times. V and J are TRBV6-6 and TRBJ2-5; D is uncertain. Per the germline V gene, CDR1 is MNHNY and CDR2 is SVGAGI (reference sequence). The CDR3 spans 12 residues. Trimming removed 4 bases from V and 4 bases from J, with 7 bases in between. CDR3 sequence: CASSFRLETQYF. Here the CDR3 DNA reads TGTGCCAGCAGTTTCAGGCTAGAGACCCAGTACTTC.

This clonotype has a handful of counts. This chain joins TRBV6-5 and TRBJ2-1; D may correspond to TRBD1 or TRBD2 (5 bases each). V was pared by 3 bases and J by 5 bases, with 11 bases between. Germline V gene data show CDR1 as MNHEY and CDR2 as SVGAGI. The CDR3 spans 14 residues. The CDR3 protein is CASSYRDRDNEQFF. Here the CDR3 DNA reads TGTGCCAGCAGTTATCGGGACCGTGACAATGAGCAGTTCTTC.

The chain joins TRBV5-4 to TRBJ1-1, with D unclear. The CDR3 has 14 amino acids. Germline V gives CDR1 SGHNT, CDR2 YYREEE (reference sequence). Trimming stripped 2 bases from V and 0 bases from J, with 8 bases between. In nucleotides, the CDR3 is TGTGCCAGCAGCTTACCGAACCTGAACACTGAAGCTTTCTTT. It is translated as CASSLPNLNTEAFF.

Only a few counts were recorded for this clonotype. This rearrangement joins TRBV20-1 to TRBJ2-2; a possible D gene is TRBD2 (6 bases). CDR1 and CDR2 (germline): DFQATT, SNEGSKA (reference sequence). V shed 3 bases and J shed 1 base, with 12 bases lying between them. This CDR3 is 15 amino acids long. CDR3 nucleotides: TGCAGTGCTAGTCCGCTTAGCGGGAACACCGGGGAGCTGTTTTTT. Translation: CSASPLSGNTGELFF.

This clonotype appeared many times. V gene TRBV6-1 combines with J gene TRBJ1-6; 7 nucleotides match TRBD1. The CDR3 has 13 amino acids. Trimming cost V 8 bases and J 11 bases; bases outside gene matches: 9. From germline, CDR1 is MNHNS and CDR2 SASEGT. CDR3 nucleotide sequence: TGTGCCAGCGGCTCGACAGGGTGGACACCCCTCCACTTT. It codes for CASGSTGWTPLHF.

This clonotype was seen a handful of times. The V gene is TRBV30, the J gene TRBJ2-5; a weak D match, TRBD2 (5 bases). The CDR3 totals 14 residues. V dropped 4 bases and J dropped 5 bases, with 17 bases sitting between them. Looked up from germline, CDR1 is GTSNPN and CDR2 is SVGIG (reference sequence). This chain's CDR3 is CAWKQSGLWETQYF. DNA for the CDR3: TGTGCCTGGAAGCAAAGCGGACTGTGGGAGACCCAGTACTTC.

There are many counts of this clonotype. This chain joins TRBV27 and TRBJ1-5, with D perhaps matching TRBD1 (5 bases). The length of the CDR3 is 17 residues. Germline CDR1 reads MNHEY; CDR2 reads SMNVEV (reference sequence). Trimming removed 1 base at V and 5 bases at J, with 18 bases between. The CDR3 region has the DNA TGTGCCAGCAGTTTATACAGTGGGGGAGGCGGAGATCAGCCCCAGCATTTT. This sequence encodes CASSLYSGGGGDQPQHF.

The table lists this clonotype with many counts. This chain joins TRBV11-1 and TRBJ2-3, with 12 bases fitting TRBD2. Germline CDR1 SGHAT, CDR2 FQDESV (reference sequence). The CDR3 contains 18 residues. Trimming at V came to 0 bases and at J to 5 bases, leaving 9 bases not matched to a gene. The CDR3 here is CASSLARGRLAGEDTQYF. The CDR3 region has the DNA TGTGCCAGCAGCTTAGCGCGAGGTCGACTAGCGGGAGAAGATACGCAGTATTTT. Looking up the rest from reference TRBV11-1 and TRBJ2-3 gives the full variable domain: EAEVAQSPRYKITEKSQAVAFWCDPISGHATLYWYRQILGQGPELLVQFQDESVVDDSQLPKDRFSAERLKGVDSTLKIQPAELGDSAMYLCASSLARGRLAGEDTQYFGPGTRLTVL.

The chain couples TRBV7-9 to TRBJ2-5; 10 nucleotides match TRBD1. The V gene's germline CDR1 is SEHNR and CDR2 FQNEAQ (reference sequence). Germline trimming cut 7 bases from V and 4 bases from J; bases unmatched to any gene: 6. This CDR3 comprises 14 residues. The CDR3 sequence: CASTPTGGRETQYF. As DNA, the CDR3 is TGTGCCAGCACACCGACAGGGGGCCGAGAGACCCAGTACTTC.

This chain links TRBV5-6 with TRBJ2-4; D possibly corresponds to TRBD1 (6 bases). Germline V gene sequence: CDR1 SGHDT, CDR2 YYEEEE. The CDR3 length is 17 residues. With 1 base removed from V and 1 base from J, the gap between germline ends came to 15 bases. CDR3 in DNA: TGTGCCAGCAGCTTGAGTACAGGGAGAGAGGCCAAAAACATTCAGTACTTC. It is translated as CASSLSTGREAKNIQYF.

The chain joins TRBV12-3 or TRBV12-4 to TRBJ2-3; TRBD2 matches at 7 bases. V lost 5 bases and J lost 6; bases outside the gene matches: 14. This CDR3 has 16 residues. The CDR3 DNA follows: TGTGCCAGCAGTCTGGGTGGGGAGGGCCCTATGGATACGCAGTATTTT. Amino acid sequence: CASSLGGEGPMDTQYF.

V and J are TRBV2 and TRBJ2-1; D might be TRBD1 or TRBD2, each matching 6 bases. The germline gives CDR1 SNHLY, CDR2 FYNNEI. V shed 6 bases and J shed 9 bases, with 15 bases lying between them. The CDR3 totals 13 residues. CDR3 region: CASSPERGAEQFF. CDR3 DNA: TGTGCCAGCAGCCCGGAGAGGGGGGCTGAGCAGTTCTTC. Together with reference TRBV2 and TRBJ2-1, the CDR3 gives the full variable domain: EPEVTQTPSHQVTQMGQEVILRCVPISNHLYFYWYRQILGQKVEFLVSFYNNEISEKSEIFDDQFSVERPDGSNFTLKIRSTKLEDSAMYFCASSPERGAEQFFGPGTRLTVL.